This T cell receptor beta chain was sequenced in a study of blood T cell repertoires in COVID-19. Study in general: Donors in the United States, Italy and Spain gave samples during acute or convalescent COVID-19. PBMCs, B-cell-depleted T cells, or T cells were the source of the cDNA or gDNA that made up the material.

V was trimmed by 8 bases and J by 7 bases, leaving 11 bases between them. The CDR3 runs 11 residues. The germline V gene encodes CDR1 MNHNS and CDR2 SASEGT. The data were produced by immunoSEQ multiplex PCR, yet TCRdb's version contains in-frame clones alone and is incomplete. The sample holds approximately 170,000 clones, just under 85% seen once. Source material: peripheral blood. J is TRBJ2-5 and V is TRBV6-1; the D is unclear. This receptor was identified in a man aged 35 to 55 who had recovered from COVID-19. CDR3 loop: CASHEARTQYF. CDR3 sequence (DNA): TGTGCCAGCCATGAAGCGAGGACCCAGTACTTC.